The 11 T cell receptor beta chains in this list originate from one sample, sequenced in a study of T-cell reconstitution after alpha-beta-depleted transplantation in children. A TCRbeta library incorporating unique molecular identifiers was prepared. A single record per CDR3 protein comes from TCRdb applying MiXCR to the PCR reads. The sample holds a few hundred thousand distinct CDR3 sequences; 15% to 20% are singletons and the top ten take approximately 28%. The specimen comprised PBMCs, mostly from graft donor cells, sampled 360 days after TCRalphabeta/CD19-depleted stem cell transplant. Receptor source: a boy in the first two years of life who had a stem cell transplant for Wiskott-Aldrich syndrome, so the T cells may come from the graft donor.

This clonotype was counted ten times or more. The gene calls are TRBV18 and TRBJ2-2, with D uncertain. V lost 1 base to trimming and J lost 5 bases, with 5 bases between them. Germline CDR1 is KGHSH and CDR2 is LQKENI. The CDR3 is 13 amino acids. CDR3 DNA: TGTGCCAGCTCACCACTGAGTACCGGGGAGCTGTTTTTT. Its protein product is CASSPLSTGELFF.

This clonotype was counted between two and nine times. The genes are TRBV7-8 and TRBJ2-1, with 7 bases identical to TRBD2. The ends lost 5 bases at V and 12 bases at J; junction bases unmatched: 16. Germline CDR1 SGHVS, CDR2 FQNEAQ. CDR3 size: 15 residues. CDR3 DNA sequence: TGTGCCAGCAGCCCGGGGACTACCGTGCCGGCGGGGCAGTTCTTC. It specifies CASSPGTTVPAGQFF.

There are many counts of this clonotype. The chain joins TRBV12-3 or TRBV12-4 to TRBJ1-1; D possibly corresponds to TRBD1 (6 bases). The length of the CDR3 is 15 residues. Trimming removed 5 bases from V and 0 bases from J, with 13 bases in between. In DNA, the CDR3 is TGTGCCAGCAGTCTCGGACAGCCCCTGAACACTGAAGCTTTCTTT. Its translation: CASSLGQPLNTEAFF.

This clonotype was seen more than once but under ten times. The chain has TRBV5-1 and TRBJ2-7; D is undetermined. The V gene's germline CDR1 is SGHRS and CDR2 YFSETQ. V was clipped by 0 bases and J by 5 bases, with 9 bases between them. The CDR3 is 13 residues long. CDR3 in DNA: TGCGCCAGCAGCTTGGAGGTATCCCACGAGCAGTACTTC. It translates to CASSLEVSHEQYF.

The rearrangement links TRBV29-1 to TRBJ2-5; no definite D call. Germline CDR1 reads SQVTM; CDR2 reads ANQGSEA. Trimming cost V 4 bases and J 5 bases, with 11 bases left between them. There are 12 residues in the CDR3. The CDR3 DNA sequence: TGCAGCGTTGTAGACACGAAGGAGACCCAGTACTTC. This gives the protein CSVVDTKETQYF.

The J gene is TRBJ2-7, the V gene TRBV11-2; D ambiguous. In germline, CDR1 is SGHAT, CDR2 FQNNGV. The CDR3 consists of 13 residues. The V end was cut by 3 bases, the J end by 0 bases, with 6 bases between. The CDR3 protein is CASSLRRSYEQYF. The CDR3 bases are TGTGCCAGCAGCTTGAGACGCTCCTACGAGCAGTACTTC. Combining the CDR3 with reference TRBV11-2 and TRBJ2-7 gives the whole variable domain EAGVAQSPRYKIIEKRQSVAFWCNPISGHATLYWYQQILGQGPKLLIQFQNNGVVDDSQLPKDRFSAERLKGVDSTLKIQPAKLEDSAVYLCASSLRRSYEQYFGPGTRLTVT.

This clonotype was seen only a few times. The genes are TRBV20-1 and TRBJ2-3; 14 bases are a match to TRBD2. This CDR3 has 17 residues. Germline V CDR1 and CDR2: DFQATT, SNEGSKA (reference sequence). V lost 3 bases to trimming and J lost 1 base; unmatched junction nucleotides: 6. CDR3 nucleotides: TGCAGTGCTAGGACTAGCGGGGGGGAAAGGGGCACAGATACGCAGTATTTT. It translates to CSARTSGGERGTDTQYF.

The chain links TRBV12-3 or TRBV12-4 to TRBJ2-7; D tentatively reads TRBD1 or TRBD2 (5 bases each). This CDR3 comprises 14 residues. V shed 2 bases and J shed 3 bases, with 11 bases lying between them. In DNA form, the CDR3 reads TGTGCCAGCAGTTTACCGGGGACGGGCTACGAGCAGTACTTC. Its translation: CASSLPGTGYEQYF.

CDR3 residues: CASSLGSGTGGWAGSQYF. CDR3 sequence (DNA): TGTGCCAGCAGCCTAGGATCCGGGACAGGGGGCTGGGCTGGATCGCAGTATTTT. V gene TRBV9 combines with J gene TRBJ2-3; 12 bases align to TRBD1. The V gene's germline CDR1 is SGDLS and CDR2 YYNGEE. J lost 10 bases, V lost 4 bases, and 19 bases had no gene match. The CDR3 runs 18 residues.

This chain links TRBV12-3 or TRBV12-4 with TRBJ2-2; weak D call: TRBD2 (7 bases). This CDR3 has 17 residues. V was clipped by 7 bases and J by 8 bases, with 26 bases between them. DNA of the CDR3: TGTGCCAGCACCTTGGGGAAGCCGGGGGGCGTAACGGGGGAGCTGTTTTTT. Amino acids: CASTLGKPGGVTGELFF.

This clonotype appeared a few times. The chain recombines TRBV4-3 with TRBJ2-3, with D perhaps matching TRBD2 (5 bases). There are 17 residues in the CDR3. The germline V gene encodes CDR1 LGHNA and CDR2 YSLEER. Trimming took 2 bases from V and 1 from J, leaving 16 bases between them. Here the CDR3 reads CASSQSAVLTGTDTQYF. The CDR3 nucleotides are TGCGCCAGCAGCCAATCAGCGGTCCTCACGGGCACAGATACGCAGTATTTT.